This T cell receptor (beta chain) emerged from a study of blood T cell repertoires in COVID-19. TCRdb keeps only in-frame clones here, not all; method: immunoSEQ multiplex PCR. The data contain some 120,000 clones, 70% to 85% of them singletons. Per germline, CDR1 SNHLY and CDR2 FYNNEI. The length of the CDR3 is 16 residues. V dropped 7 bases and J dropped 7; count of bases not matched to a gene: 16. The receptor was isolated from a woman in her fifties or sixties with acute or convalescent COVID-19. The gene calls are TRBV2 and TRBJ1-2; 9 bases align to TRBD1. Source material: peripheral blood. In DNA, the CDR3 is TGTGCCAGCATGTCCTGGCGGGACAGGGCCCTTGGTGGCTACACCTTC. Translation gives CASMSWRDRALGGYTF. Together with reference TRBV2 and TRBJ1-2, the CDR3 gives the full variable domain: EPEVTQTPSHQVTQMGQEVILRCVPISNHLYFYWYRQILGQKVEFLVSFYNNEISEKSEIFDDQFSVERPDGSNFTLKIRSTKLEDSAMYFCASMSWRDRALGGYTFGSGTRLTVV.